This entry lists 22 T cell receptor beta chains sequenced from one sample in a study of blood T cell repertoires in COVID-19. Assay: immunoSEQ multiplex PCR; the TCRdb copy retains only in-frame clones and omits some. The sample carries about 220,000 clones, about four fifths recorded once. Sequenced material: peripheral blood. The source of these receptors is a woman aged 25-40 years who had recovered from COVID-19.

The chain has TRBV10-3 and TRBJ2-1, with D possibly being TRBD2 (6 bases). This CDR3 has 16 amino acids. Germline values: CDR1 ENHRY, CDR2 SYGVKD. Trimming removed 4 bases from V and 6 bases from J, with 19 bases in between. Here the CDR3 reads CAISGPAPKAGNEQFF. CDR3 DNA sequence: TGTGCCATCAGTGGTCCGGCGCCAAAAGCGGGCAATGAGCAGTTCTTC.

This clone has a handful of counts. The rearrangement uses TRBV27 and TRBJ1-2, with a possible D match to TRBD1 (6 bases). In germline, CDR1 is MNHEY, CDR2 SMNVEV (reference sequence). Trimming took off 4 bases at V and 4 bases at J, with 19 bases between the two ends. CDR3 length: 16 amino acids. The CDR3 nucleotides read TGTGCCAGCAGTTCGGGCAGGTTGGCAGGGGTCTATGGCTACACCTTC. It encodes CASSSGRLAGVYGYTF.

The J gene is TRBJ1-2, the V gene TRBV2; TRBD1 agrees at 12 bases. The ends lost 10 bases at V and 2 bases at J; junction bases unmatched: 2. The CDR3 consists of 13 residues. Germline V CDR1 and CDR2: SNHLY, FYNNEI. The CDR3 region is CAIGTGGNYGYTF. The CDR3 region has the DNA TGTGCCATCGGGACAGGGGGCAACTATGGCTACACCTTC.

The chain couples TRBV9 to TRBJ2-7; D may be TRBD2 (5 bases). V shed 4 bases and J shed 6 bases, with 11 bases lying between them. The CDR3 extends over 12 amino acids. CDR1 is SGDLS and CDR2 is YYNGEE in the germline V gene. The DNA for the CDR3 is TGTGCCAGCAGCCCAGGTCGGGGCGAGCAGTACTTC. Translating it yields CASSPGRGEQYF.

This clone was detected once. This chain joins TRBV21-1 and TRBJ1-4. TRBV21-1 constitutes a pseudogene. This CDR3 has 14 amino acids. The CDR3 DNA sequence: TGTGCCAGCAGCAAAGAAGCGGGGAATGAAAAACTGTTTTTT. Its translation is CASSKEAGNEKLFF.

The chain recombines TRBV9 with TRBJ2-1; D remains unclear. Per germline, CDR1 SGDLS and CDR2 YYNGEE. V lost 0 bases, J lost 0 bases, and 19 bases lay in between. The length of the CDR3 is 19 residues. The CDR3 loop reads CASSVAPSTIQSSYNEQFF. CDR3 nucleotides: TGTGCCAGCAGCGTAGCACCTAGTACAATCCAAAGCTCCTACAATGAGCAGTTCTTC.

The V and J genes are TRBV5-1 and TRBJ2-1; D may be TRBD1 (5 bases). V was clipped by 5 bases and J by 6 bases, with 9 bases between them. From germline, CDR1 is SGHRS and CDR2 YFSETQ. This CDR3 contains 12 residues. CDR3 in DNA: TGCGCCAGCAGGGTGGGGCCCAATGAGCAGTTCTTC. It specifies CASRVGPNEQFF.

In DNA form, the CDR3 reads TGTGCCAGCAGCTTTAACCCTTCGACTAGCGGGAGTGCAGATACGCAGTATTTT. Protein: CASSFNPSTSGSADTQYF. The chain links TRBV7-8 to TRBJ2-3; 12 nucleotides align to TRBD2. V gave up 3 bases and J gave up 4 bases; unmatched junction bases: 11. Germline CDR1 SGHVS, CDR2 FQNEAQ. The CDR3 contains 18 residues. Filled out from reference TRBV7-8 and TRBJ2-3, the complete variable domain reads GAGVSQSPRYKVAKRGQDVALRCDPISGHVSLFWYQQALGQGPEFLTYFQNEAQLDKSGLPSDRFFAERPEGSVSTLKIQRTQQEDSAVYLCASSFNPSTSGSADTQYFGPGTRLTVL.

The V gene is TRBV5-1, the J gene TRBJ2-7; 13 nucleotides line up with TRBD2. The V gene's germline CDR1 is SGHRS and CDR2 YFSETQ. The CDR3 runs 15 residues. V lost 3 bases to trimming and J lost 4 bases; unmatched junction nucleotides: 4. The CDR3 nucleotides read TGCGCCAGCAGCTACTCGACTAGCGGGGGGTACGAGCAGTACTTC. This sequence encodes CASSYSTSGGYEQYF. Together with reference TRBV5-1 and TRBJ2-7, the CDR3 gives the full variable domain: KAGVTQTPRYLIKTRGQQVTLSCSPISGHRSVSWYQQTPGQGLQFLFEYFSETQRNKGNFPGRFSGRQFSNSRSEMNVSTLELGDSALYLCASSYSTSGGYEQYFGPGTRLTVT.

The chain has TRBV18 and TRBJ2-7, with D tentatively TRBD2 (6 bases). The germline CDR1 and CDR2 sequences are KGHSH and LQKENI. V lost 4 bases, J lost 7 bases, and 14 bases lay in between. The CDR3 totals 13 residues. As DNA, the CDR3 is TGTGCCAGCTCACAAACTAGCTCGACGGAGCAGTACTTC. Amino acids: CASSQTSSTEQYF.

CDR3: CASSSRPQPQHF. The DNA of the CDR3 is TGTGCCAGCAGCTCGAGGCCTCAACCCCAGCATTTT. The rearrangement joins TRBV11-3 to TRBJ1-5; D remains unclear. The length of the CDR3 is 12 residues. Germline V gives CDR1 SGHNT, CDR2 YENEEA. Trimming left V 4 bases short and J 10 bases short, with 11 bases between.

The chain employs TRBV5-1 and TRBJ1-1, with D tentatively TRBD1 (5 bases). Germline V gene data show CDR1 as SGHRS and CDR2 as YFSETQ. The ends were cut back, 3 bases at V and 6 bases at J, with 15 bases in the middle. The CDR3 totals 14 residues. DNA for the CDR3: TGCGCCAGCAGCTCAGGGCTGGCGTGGTCTGAAGCTTTCTTT. This gives the protein CASSSGLAWSEAFF.

The genes are TRBV9 and TRBJ2-7, with 12 positions matching TRBD2. CDR3 size: 13 residues. Per germline, CDR1 SGDLS and CDR2 YYNGEE. Germline trimming cut 4 bases from V and 6 bases from J; bases unmatched to any gene: 2. The CDR3 sequence: CASSKTSGSEQYF. CDR3 in DNA: TGTGCCAGCAGCAAGACTAGCGGGAGCGAGCAGTACTTC.

The chain carries TRBV12-3 or TRBV12-4 and TRBJ2-1, with TRBD2 as a possible D gene (6 bases). V was clipped by 5 bases and J by 10 bases, with 15 bases between them. The CDR3 spans 13 residues. CDR3 bases: TGTGCCAGCAGTGCGGGGAGGCTCGGCGAGCAGTTCTTC. Protein product: CASSAGRLGEQFF.

The rearrangement uses TRBV7-9 and TRBJ1-5; D possibly corresponds to TRBD1 (5 bases). Germline CDR1 and CDR2: SEHNR and FQNEAQ (reference sequence). This CDR3 spans 15 amino acids. The V and J ends lost 1 base and 7 bases respectively, with 14 bases between them. CDR3 amino acids: CASSLDVTGGQPQHF. The DNA for the CDR3 is TGTGCCAGCAGCTTAGACGTCACAGGAGGGCAGCCCCAGCATTTT.

A few counts support this clone. This rearrangement joins TRBV28 to TRBJ1-6; D not resolved. The CDR3 sequence is 14 residues long. Trimming took 6 bases from V and 4 from J, leaving 10 bases between them. Germline-derived CDR1 and CDR2 are MDHEN and SYDVKM. This CDR3 is CASSNPGYNSPLHF. The CDR3 DNA sequence: TGTGCCAGCAGCAATCCGGGTTATAATTCACCCCTCCACTTT.

The CDR3 DNA follows: TGTGCCAGCAAGGCTAGCGGGAGGGCCGGCGAGACCCAGTACTTC. This gives the protein CASKASGRAGETQYF. The chain links TRBV28 to TRBJ2-5, with 12 bases identical to TRBD2. Germline CDR1 and CDR2: MDHEN and SYDVKM. V dropped 7 bases and J dropped 5; count of bases not matched to a gene: 8. This CDR3 comprises 15 residues.

The V call is TRBV18, the J call TRBJ2-7, with D unclear. Germline V gene lookup returns CDR1 KGHSH and CDR2 LQKENI. V lost 0 bases to trimming and J lost 0 bases, with 12 bases between them. This CDR3 is built from 16 residues. CDR3 in amino acids: CASSPPNSLSSYEQYF. The CDR3 DNA is TGTGCCAGCTCACCACCGAACAGCTTGAGCTCCTACGAGCAGTACTTC.

CDR3 sequence (DNA): TGTGCCAGCTTCGGACTCTTTAATTCACCCCTCCACTTT. Its protein product is CASFGLFNSPLHF. The chain carries TRBV6-1 and TRBJ1-6; D ambiguous. Between the trimmed V and J ends, which lost 8 bases and 6 bases, there was a span of 11 bases. Germline V gene sequence: CDR1 MNHNS, CDR2 SASEGT. CDR3 length equals 13 residues.

This clone showed up just once. The chain links TRBV29-1 to TRBJ2-1; 7 positions agree with TRBD2. V lost 1 base and J lost 4; bases outside the gene matches: 10. The CDR3 totals 16 residues. Germline CDR1 is SQVTM and CDR2 is ANQGSEA. CDR3 sequence (DNA): TGCAGCGTTGAAGGGATTTCGGCGGGGGATTACAATGAGCAGTTCTTC. Residues: CSVEGISAGDYNEQFF.

The J gene is TRBJ1-3, the V gene TRBV28, with 8 bases that match TRBD1. The CDR3 is made up of 15 amino acids. V was pared by 4 bases and J by 3 bases, with 5 bases of the junction left unmatched. Germline V CDR1 and CDR2: MDHEN, SYDVKM. The CDR3 reads CASSSQGADGNTIYF. The CDR3 nucleotides are TGTGCCAGCAGTTCTCAGGGGGCGGATGGAAACACCATATATTTT.

This clone turned up a few times. The J gene is TRBJ1-3, the V gene TRBV9, with D tentatively TRBD1 (6 bases). Trimming shortened V by 3 bases and J by 0 bases, and 10 bases separated the two germline ends. CDR1 is SGDLS and CDR2 is YYNGEE in the germline V gene. There are 15 residues in the CDR3. Here the CDR3 reads CASSEDRFSGNTIYF. CDR3 DNA sequence: TGTGCCAGCAGCGAGGACAGATTCTCTGGAAACACCATATATTTT.